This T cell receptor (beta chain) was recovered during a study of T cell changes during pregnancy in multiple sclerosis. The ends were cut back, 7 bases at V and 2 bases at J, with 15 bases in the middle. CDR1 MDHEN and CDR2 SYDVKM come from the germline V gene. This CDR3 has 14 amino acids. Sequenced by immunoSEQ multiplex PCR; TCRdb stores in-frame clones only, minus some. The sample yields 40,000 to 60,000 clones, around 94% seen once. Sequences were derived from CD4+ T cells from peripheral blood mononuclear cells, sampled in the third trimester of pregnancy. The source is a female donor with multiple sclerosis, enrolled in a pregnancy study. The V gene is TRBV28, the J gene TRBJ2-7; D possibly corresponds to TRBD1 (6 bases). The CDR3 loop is CASKGQGSPYEQYF. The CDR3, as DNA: TGTGCCAGCAAGGGGCAGGGGTCACCCTACGAGCAGTACTTC.